Each of the 8 T cell receptor beta chains below was sequenced from the same sample in a study of OX40 agonist ivuxolimab in advanced cancers. Sequencing was performed with immunoSEQ multiplex PCR; in TCRdb, only in-frame clones are kept and a portion is missing. The table lists about 68,000 clones, around 83% of them singletons, with under 2% in the top ten. The sample consisted of CD4+ or CD8+ T cells sorted from blood, taken in a trial of the OX40 agonist ivuxolimab. These receptors came from an adult with an advanced solid tumor such as melanoma, head and neck, liver or kidney cancer.

The genes are TRBV7-8 and TRBJ1-4; no definite D call. The V and J ends lost 4 bases and 13 bases respectively, with 19 bases between them. The CDR3 extends over 14 amino acids. Germline V gene data show CDR1 as SGHVS and CDR2 as FQNEAQ. The CDR3 coding sequence is TGTGCCAGCAGCTCGCACCCGACGGACTATGGACTGTTTTTT. Translation: CASSSHPTDYGLFF.

The rearrangement links TRBV4-2 to TRBJ2-7; D unclear. The V gene lost 0 bases and the J gene lost 7 bases, with 10 bases spanning the gap. The germline V gene encodes CDR1 LGHNA and CDR2 YNFKEQ. The CDR3 sequence is 13 residues long. This CDR3 reads CASSQDQTGEQYF. Written as DNA, the CDR3 is TGTGCCAGCAGCCAAGATCAGACGGGTGAGCAGTACTTC.

The rearrangement links TRBV9 to TRBJ1-5; D possibly corresponds to TRBD1 (5 bases). Trimming removed 2 bases from V and 0 bases from J, with 9 bases in between. CDR3 length: 15 residues. Germline CDR1 reads SGDLS; CDR2 reads YYNGEE. CDR3 region: CASSVQGYSNQPQHF. For the CDR3, the DNA is TGTGCCAGCAGCGTGCAGGGCTATAGCAATCAGCCCCAGCATTTT. Filled out from reference TRBV9 and TRBJ1-5, the complete variable domain reads DSGVTQTPKHLITATGQRVTLRCSPRSGDLSVYWYQQSLDQGLQFLIQYYNGEERAKGNILERFSAQQFPDLHSELNLSSLELGDSALYFCASSVQGYSNQPQHFGDGTRLSIL.

The chain employs TRBV2 and TRBJ1-1; D not certain. The V gene lost 0 bases and the J gene lost 0 bases, with 8 bases spanning the gap. CDR1 is SNHLY, CDR2 FYNNEI, per germline. CDR3 size: 15 residues. CDR3 sequence: CASSEAWVMNTEAFF. CDR3 DNA sequence: TGTGCCAGCAGTGAAGCGTGGGTCATGAACACTGAAGCTTTCTTT.

V is TRBV7-2 and J is TRBJ1-5; a weak D match, TRBD1 (5 bases). V was trimmed by 1 base and J by 2 bases, leaving 9 bases between them. The CDR3 is 15 amino acids. The germline V gene encodes CDR1 SGHTA and CDR2 FQGNSA. CDR3 amino acids: CASSLGTMGNQPQHF. CDR3 DNA sequence: TGTGCCAGCAGCTTAGGGACAATGGGCAATCAGCCCCAGCATTTT.

The V gene is TRBV4-1, the J gene TRBJ2-5, with D maybe TRBD2 (6 bases). The CDR3 spans 13 residues. V was shortened by 4 bases and J by 2 bases, with 8 bases between the two germline ends. Germline V gives CDR1 MGHRA, CDR2 YSYEKL. The CDR3 sequence is CASSPGLQETQYF. The CDR3, as DNA: TGCGCCAGCAGCCCAGGACTACAAGAGACCCAGTACTTC.

The chain is built from TRBV15 and TRBJ2-7; TRBD2 matches at 13 bases. J gave up 3 bases and V 10 bases, and 3 bases lay outside the gene matches. This CDR3 has 13 residues. Germline CDR1 is LNHNV and CDR2 is YYDKDF (reference sequence). The CDR3 DNA is TGTGCCATCAGGACTAGCGGGAGCTACGAGCAGTACTTC. It yields the protein CAIRTSGSYEQYF.

There are a few counts of this clone. The J gene is TRBJ1-1, the V gene TRBV29-1; the D gene is possibly TRBD1 (6 bases). The V gene lost 0 bases and the J gene lost 0 bases, with 17 bases spanning the gap. Germline V gives CDR1 SQVTM, CDR2 ANQGSEA. The length of the CDR3 is 17 residues. CDR3 in DNA: TGCAGCGTTGAAGATCTTCGGCGCGGACAGCTGAACACTGAAGCTTTCTTT. As protein: CSVEDLRRGQLNTEAFF.